This T cell receptor beta chain appears in the sequencing data of a study of vaccination effects on CD4 cells after COVID-19. Background on the study: Sequencing was preceded by expansion of antigen-specific CD4+ T cells with viral peptide pools in the ViraFEST assay. Samples taken from a few convalescent patients early and late after vaccination were obtained. Findings and limits, study-wide: Substantial clonal contraction characterized both infection- and vaccine-induced clones late after vaccination.

A note on this clone: Its antigen is still unknown.

The table came from immunoSEQ multiplex PCR; TCRdb's copy has only in-frame clones and leaves some out. The data contain some 50,000 clones, 74% of them singletons. Between days 10 and 11 of culture, CD4+ T cells were separated out. This person caught SARS-CoV-2 sometime from March to December 2020, and PCR testing confirmed the infection. Each person got two doses of an mRNA SARS-CoV-2 vaccine, BNT162b2 or mRNA-1273. This receptor was obtained from a human donor who had a prior SARS-CoV-2 infection. Sequenced here: CD4+ T cells from PBMCs cultured without peptide, sampled after COVID-19 vaccination.

For the CDR3, the DNA is TGTGCCAGTAGTATAGATCTATTGGGGACTAGCGGCCAAGAGACCCAGTACTTC. This sequence encodes CASSIDLLGTSGQETQYF. This chain joins TRBV19 and TRBJ2-5, with TRBD2 identical over 11 bases. This CDR3 comprises 18 residues. J lost 1 base, V lost 0 bases, and 7 bases had no gene match. From germline, CDR1 is LNHDA and CDR2 SQIVND (reference sequence).